This T cell receptor (beta chain) derives from a study of T cell responses to AZD1222 COVID-19 vaccine. Study as a whole: Timing groups of about 4 and about 12 weeks for second doses were pooled. General study points: As reported, nearly half of all spike-specific TCRs target variant regions that are unmutated. The study found vaccine-associated CD4 TCRs spanning spike, dominant at 160-218 and 743-854.

Method: immunoSEQ multiplex PCR; TCRdb's copy keeps in-frame clones and lacks some. The sample contains some 130,000 clones, about 90% of which appear only once. CDR3 length: 14 amino acids. V lost 0 bases and J 6 bases, leaving 10 bases between the germline ends. Germline V CDR1 and CDR2: SGDLS, YYNGEE. Turning to this clone: Its cognate antigen is unknown.

The input for sequencing was peripheral blood, taken on day 0 of AZD1222 vaccination. This chain connects TRBV9 to TRBJ2-1, with a tentative D call TRBD1 (5 bases). The sequence derives from an adult in good health. CDR3 sequence reads: CASSVVGGANEQFF. The CDR3 DNA is TGTGCCAGCAGCGTAGTGGGTGGGGCCAATGAGCAGTTCTTC.